Listed below are T cell receptor beta chains from one sample, sequenced in a study of blood T cells in healthy people across ages. From the 5' RACE reads, TCRdb called clonotypes with MiXCR, one entry per CDR3 protein. The top ten clones hold approximately 3.5% of a sample with 500,000 to 650,000 distinct CDR3 sequences, about 28% of them seen once. The same specimen was also included in a second study, on T cells of mothers and their children.

The sample was blood. These receptors all come from a boy younger than 10 in good health. The conserved cysteine and the conserved F or W are not part of the CDR3 here. A D gene is named only where the DNA matches it firmly.

V	J	D	CDR3
TRBV29-1	TRBJ2-5	TRBD1	SVTGGQGKF
TRBV20-1	TRBJ2-3	-	SARDSTGSADTQY
TRBV19	TRBJ2-4	-	ASNANGGSFDIQY
TRBV2	TRBJ2-1	TRBD2	ASAAGGSYNEQF
TRBV11-1	TRBJ2-5	-	ASSGNRAKRETQY
TRBV3-1	TRBJ2-7	TRBD2	ASSLTSGADEQY
TRBV2	TRBJ2-2	TRBD2	ASRDLAGAGELF
TRBV9	-	-	ASSSGTLSSYNEQF
TRBV29-1	-	-	SVLRSGGGGEQF
TRBV7-2	TRBJ2-5	-	ASSSGAVTQY
TRBV20-1	TRBJ2-1	TRBD1	SASLGQGNEQF
TRBV5-1	TRBJ2-7	-	ASSLGWRSYEQY
TRBV7-9	TRBJ1-5	-	ASSLSGWGSNQPQH
TRBV7-9	TRBJ2-6	TRBD1	ASRETGTGGEIVGANVLT
TRBV24-1	TRBJ2-5	-	ATTLRDDQETQY
TRBV7-2	TRBJ2-4	TRBD2	ASSLAGLAGGVKNIQY
TRBV27	TRBJ1-2	TRBD1	ASRGDRAGGYT
TRBV9	TRBJ1-2	-	ASSVEGANPYGYT
TRBV29-1	-	-	SVEEGGSGNEQF
TRBV2	TRBJ2-5	-	ASMGRPSEETQY
TRBV7-9	TRBJ2-6	TRBD1	ASSLATPGQRDSGANVLT
TRBV10-2	TRBJ2-4	TRBD1	ASSGPGQGATNIQY
TRBV4-3	TRBJ2-3	TRBD2	ASSRTSGRATDTQY
TRBV12-3/TRBV12-4	TRBJ2-7	-	ASRTRAGSDEQY
TRBV14	TRBJ2-1	-	ASSQQNWGVGSNEQF
TRBV4-1	TRBJ1-2	-	ASSPGPMIPATT
TRBV27	TRBJ2-7	-	ASSLGRDNEQY
TRBV7-9	TRBJ2-3	TRBD1	ASSFRQGVTDTQY
TRBV10-3	TRBJ2-5	-	AITDRGGETQY
TRBV20-1	TRBJ2-7	TRBD2	SARVGGRSYEQY
TRBV15	TRBJ1-4	-	ATSRDLGSLNEKLF
TRBV2	TRBJ1-1	-	ASSLGPTEAF
TRBV9	TRBJ2-3	TRBD1	ASSSEGGQGHDTQY
TRBV12-3/TRBV12-4	TRBJ1-2	TRBD1	ASSIQQGTYGYT
TRBV3-1	TRBJ1-2	-	ASSQPFYGYT
TRBV12-3/TRBV12-4	TRBJ2-5	-	ASSFWWGSDTQGDQETQY
TRBV20-1	TRBJ2-7	TRBD2	SATRSGREDEQY
TRBV7-2	TRBJ2-7	TRBD1	ASSTDRGRREQY
TRBV6-5	TRBJ2-3	-	ASSYLDNGSPSDTQY
TRBV6-1	TRBJ1-1	TRBD1	ASRQGIGTEAF
TRBV20-1	TRBJ1-2	-	SAKEAGVRGYT
TRBV5-3	TRBJ2-3	-	ARSSRADYNTDTQY
TRBV5-1	TRBJ2-3	-	ASSKGNTDTQY
TRBV7-3	TRBJ2-4	TRBD1	ASSSGQKNIQY
TRBV7-9	TRBJ2-3	-	ASSSPSSGGRGPDTQY
TRBV7-9	TRBJ2-5	-	ASSLATGRGGETQY
TRBV12-3/TRBV12-4	TRBJ2-3	-	ASSCRVRSDTQY
TRBV9	TRBJ1-4	-	ASSGSTTNEKLF
TRBV29-1	TRBJ2-7	TRBD1	AVTGGTEQY